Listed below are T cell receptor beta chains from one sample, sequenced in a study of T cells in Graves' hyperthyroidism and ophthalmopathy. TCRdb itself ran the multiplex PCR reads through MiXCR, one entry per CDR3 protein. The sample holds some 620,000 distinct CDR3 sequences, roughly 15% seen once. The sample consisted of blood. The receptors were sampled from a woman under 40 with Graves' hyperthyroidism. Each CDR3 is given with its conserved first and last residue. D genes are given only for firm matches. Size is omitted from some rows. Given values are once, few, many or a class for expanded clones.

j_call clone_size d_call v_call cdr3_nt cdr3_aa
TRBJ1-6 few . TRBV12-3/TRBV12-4 TGTGCCAGCATTCGAGTAATGTCAGATAATTCACCCCTCCACTTT CASIRVMSDNSPLHF
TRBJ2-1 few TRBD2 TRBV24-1 TGTGCCACCAGTCGTTCCGGGACTAAAGTGGATGAGCAGTTCTTC CATSRSGTKVDEQFF
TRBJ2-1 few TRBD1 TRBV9 TGTGCCAGCAGCGCGCCGGGACAGGGTGTTGTCCGGCAGTTCTTC CASSAPGQGVVRQFF
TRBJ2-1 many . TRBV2 TGTGCCAGCGGGCGGGGGCTTATTGAGCAGTTCTTC CASGRGLIEQFF
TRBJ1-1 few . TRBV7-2 TGTGCCAGCAGTCTGATTTTGACTGAAGCTTTCTTT CASSLILTEAFF
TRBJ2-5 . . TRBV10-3 TGTGCCATCAGTGACCCCGGACACGGCCAAGAGACCCAGTACTTC CAISDPGHGQETQYF
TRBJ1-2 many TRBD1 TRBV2 TGTGCCAGCAGTGTATCTCCGGGACAGGGAGATGGCTACACCTTC CASSVSPGQGDGYTF
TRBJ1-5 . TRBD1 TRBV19 TGTGCCAGTAGTGATCCCGCAGGGGGCGCCGATCAGCCCCAGCATTTT CASSDPAGGADQPQHF
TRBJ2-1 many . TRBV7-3 TGTGCCAGCAGCAATCGAGGGACACCATACAATGAGCAGTTCTTC CASSNRGTPYNEQFF
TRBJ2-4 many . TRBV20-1 TGCAGTGCTAGTAACGCGGGTTCAATCAAAAACATTCAGTACTTC CSASNAGSIKNIQYF
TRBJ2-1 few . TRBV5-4 TGTGCCAGCGGTAGGGTGACCTACAATGAGCAGTTCTTC CASGRVTYNEQFF
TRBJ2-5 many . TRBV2 TGTGCCAGCAGTTCCTCGTCGCGGCAAGAGACCCAGTACTTC CASSSSSRQETQYF
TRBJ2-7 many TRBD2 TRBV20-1 TGCAGTGCCAGGGGACTAGCGGGGGGCTACGAGCAGTACTTC CSARGLAGGYEQYF
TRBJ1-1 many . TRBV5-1 TGCGCCAGCAGCACTACGTGGACAGAGCAGAACACTGAAGCTTTCTTT CASSTTWTEQNTEAFF
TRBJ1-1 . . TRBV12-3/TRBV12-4 TGTGCCAGCAGTTTCGGGCCTGTGAGTTTCTTT CASSFGPVSFF
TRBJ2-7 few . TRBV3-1 TGTGCCAGCAGCCAAGAAAGGCAGACCTACGAGCAGTACTTC CASSQERQTYEQYF
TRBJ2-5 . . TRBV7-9 TGTGCCAGCAGCCCTCTAACCGAGACCCGGTACCAAGAGACCCAGTACTTC CASSPLTETRYQETQYF